These 4 T cell receptor beta chains originate from one sample sequenced in a study of cytomegalovirus exposure and HLA in healthy donors. Vbeta (60) and Jbeta (13) primers were used in the PCR. TCRdb keeps only in-frame clones here, not all; method: immunoSEQ multiplex PCR. The repertoire holds hundreds of thousands of clones, with approximately 70% as singletons. The material sequenced was PBMCs. These receptors all stem from a woman younger than 45 in good health and CMV-seronegative.

The chain is built from TRBV19 and TRBJ2-2, with TRBD2 identical over 7 bases. Germline V gene lookup returns CDR1 LNHDA and CDR2 SQIVND (reference sequence). The CDR3 sequence is 16 residues long. V gave up 5 bases and J gave up 0 bases; unmatched junction bases: 6. The CDR3 reads CASSRTSAPNTGELFF. In DNA, the CDR3 is TGTGCCAGTAGTCGTACTAGCGCCCCGAACACCGGGGAGCTGTTTTTT.

The V call is TRBV5-6, the J call TRBJ2-6, with D unclear. Trimming left V 4 bases short and J 3 bases short, with 8 bases between. CDR1 and CDR2 from the germline V gene are SGHDT and YYEEEE. The CDR3 has 14 amino acids. The CDR3 here is CASSPTFGANVLTF. CDR3 DNA sequence: TGTGCCAGCAGCCCAACATTTGGGGCCAACGTCCTGACTTTC.

For this clone: Other DNA sequences of this sample code for an identical CDR3. The chain recombines TRBV6-1 with TRBJ2-3; D is perhaps TRBD2 (7 bases). There are 16 residues in the CDR3. CDR1 and CDR2 from the germline V gene are MNHNS and SASEGT. Trimming cost V 4 bases and J 6 bases, with 20 bases left between them. Here the CDR3 reads CASSALAGGPSDTQYF. CDR3 in DNA: TGTGCCAGCAGTGCGCTAGCCGGGGGGCCATCCGATACGCAGTATTTT.

The rearrangement uses TRBV5-4 and TRBJ2-6, with TRBD1 matching 8 bases. After removal of 3 bases from V and 2 bases from J, the junction contained 7 bases not matched to a gene. The CDR3 extends over 17 amino acids. Germline CDR1 reads SGHNT; CDR2 reads YYREEE (reference sequence). The CDR3 loop is CASSSPRGRTGANVLTF. Here the CDR3 DNA reads TGTGCCAGCAGCTCACCCAGGGGGCGCACTGGGGCCAACGTCCTGACTTTC. Complete variable domain (other parts from reference TRBV5-4 and TRBJ2-6): ETGVTQSPTHLIKTRGQQVTLRCSSQSGHNTVSWYQQALGQGPQFIFQYYREEENGRGNFPPRFSGLQFPNYSSELNVNALELDDSALYLCASSSPRGRTGANVLTFGAGSRLTVL.